This T cell receptor beta chain was found in a study of cytomegalovirus exposure and HLA in healthy donors. Overall study findings and caveats: V- and J-gene trimming in TCR beta was tied to a missense DCLRE1C variant by an analysis performed later.

The study ran its PCR with 60 Vbeta and 13 Jbeta primers. Some clones are missing from TCRdb's copy, which holds only in-frame ones; the method was immunoSEQ multiplex PCR. This table has 150,000 or so clones, around 78% appearing once. The germline gives CDR1 LNHNV, CDR2 YYDKDF (reference sequence). Trimming removed 1 base from V and 7 bases from J; junction bases left unmatched: 7. CDR3 length equals 16 residues. A remark on this clone: Its antigen is as yet unknown.

This chain connects TRBV15 to TRBJ2-1, with 10 bases aligning to TRBD1. The specimen was PBMCs. The TCR sequence derives from a man in his forties in good health and CMV-seronegative. CDR3 loop: CATSRGSGQGRNEQFF. For the CDR3, the DNA is TGTGCCACCAGCAGAGGTTCGGGACAGGGGCGAAATGAGCAGTTCTTC.